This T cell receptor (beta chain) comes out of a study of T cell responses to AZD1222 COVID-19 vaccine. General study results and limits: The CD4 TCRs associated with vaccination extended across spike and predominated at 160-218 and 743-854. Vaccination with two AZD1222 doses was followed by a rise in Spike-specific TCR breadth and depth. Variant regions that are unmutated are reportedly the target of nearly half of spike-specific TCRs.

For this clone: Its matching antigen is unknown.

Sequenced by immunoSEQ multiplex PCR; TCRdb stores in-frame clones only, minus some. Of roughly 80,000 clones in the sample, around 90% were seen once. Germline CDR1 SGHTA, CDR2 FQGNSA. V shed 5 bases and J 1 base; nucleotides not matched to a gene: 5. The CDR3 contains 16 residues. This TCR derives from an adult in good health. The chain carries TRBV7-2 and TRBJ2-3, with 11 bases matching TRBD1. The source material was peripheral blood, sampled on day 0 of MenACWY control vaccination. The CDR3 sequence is CASSQRTGGGTDTQYF. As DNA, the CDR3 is TGTGCCAGCAGCCAACGGACAGGGGGCGGCACAGATACGCAGTATTTT.